Presented here are 30 T cell receptor beta chains from one specimen sequenced in a study of T cells in Graves' hyperthyroidism and ophthalmopathy. The CDR3 regions of TCR beta were amplified from RNA transcripts. HTBI primers drove first-round RT-PCR of the TCR CDR3. From the multiplex PCR reads, TCRdb called clonotypes with MiXCR, one entry per CDR3 protein. The sample consists of a few hundred thousand distinct CDR3 sequences, under 15% of them appearing once. What was sequenced was blood. These receptors were obtained from a woman between 25 and 40 years old with Graves' hyperthyroidism.

This clonotype has at least ten counts. V usage is TRBV20-1 and J usage is TRBJ2-7, with 15 positions matching TRBD2. CDR3 length: 13 residues. Germline V gene data show CDR1 as DFQATT and CDR2 as SNEGSKA (reference sequence). The J segment lost 4 bases and the V segment lost 5 bases, leaving 0 bases of the junction unmatched. The CDR3 protein is CSAGTSGRYEQYF. CDR3 DNA: TGCAGTGCTGGGACTAGCGGGAGGTACGAGCAGTACTTC.

The chain joins TRBV12-3 or TRBV12-4 to TRBJ1-1; D is unresolved. CDR3 length: 12 residues. V was trimmed by 4 bases and J by 4 bases, leaving 7 bases between them. The CDR3 sequence: CASSSPGTEAFF. The DNA for the CDR3 is TGTGCCAGCAGTTCCCCGGGCACTGAAGCTTTCTTT.

This clonotype has only a few counts. V gene TRBV19 combines with J gene TRBJ2-3; D possibly uses TRBD1 or TRBD2 (6 bases each). Germline loops: CDR1 LNHDA, CDR2 SQIVND (reference sequence). This CDR3 is 16 amino acids long. V gave up 5 bases and J gave up 7 bases, with 22 bases separating them. The DNA for the CDR3 is TGTGCCAGTAGTCCATTTCGAGCGGAGGGGGGTTATACGCAGTATTTT. This encodes CASSPFRAEGGYTQYF. Using reference TRBV19 and TRBJ2-3 for the parts outside the CDR3, the full variable domain is DGGITQSPKYLFRKEGQNVTLSCEQNLNHDAMYWYRQDPGQGLRLIYYSQIVNDFQKGDIAEGYSVSREKKESFPLTVTSAQKNPTAFYLCASSPFRAEGGYTQYFGPGTRLTVL.

The CDR3 DNA sequence: TGCGCCAGCAGCAGGACAGGGGGGCCCTCCTACGAGCAGTACTTC. This encodes CASSRTGGPSYEQYF. The V gene is TRBV5-1, the J gene TRBJ2-7; 10 nucleotides match TRBD1. The CDR3 is 15 amino acids. Germline V gene data show CDR1 as SGHRS and CDR2 as YFSETQ. J gave up 0 bases and V 4 bases, and 4 bases lay outside the gene matches. The full variable domain, rest sourced from reference TRBV5-1 and TRBJ2-7, is KAGVTQTPRYLIKTRGQQVTLSCSPISGHRSVSWYQQTPGQGLQFLFEYFSETQRNKGNFPGRFSGRQFSNSRSEMNVSTLELGDSALYLCASSRTGGPSYEQYFGPGTRLTVT.

The rearrangement joins TRBV6-1 to TRBJ1-2; D unresolved. V was shortened by 1 base and J by 4 bases, with 10 bases between the two germline ends. The CDR3 sequence is 14 residues long. CDR1 is MNHNS, CDR2 SASEGT, per germline. DNA for the CDR3: TGTGCCAGCAGTGAAGTAGTCCGGGGCTATGGCTACACCTTC. Translated, it gives CASSEVVRGYGYTF.

Ten or more counts support this clonotype. J is TRBJ2-5 and V is TRBV30; 12 bases map to TRBD2. Germline V gives CDR1 GTSNPN, CDR2 SVGIG (reference sequence). The CDR3 loop spans 15 amino acids. V was pared by 5 bases and J by 7 bases, with 11 bases of the junction left unmatched. The CDR3 region has the DNA TGTGCCTGGGAGCCGGGACTAGCGGGCGGAGGGACCCAGTACTTC. Amino acids: CAWEPGLAGGGTQYF.

This clonotype was detected ten times or more. The chain has TRBV20-1 and TRBJ2-7; D is perhaps TRBD2 (6 bases). This CDR3 comprises 14 residues. Germline V gene lookup returns CDR1 DFQATT and CDR2 SNEGSKA (reference sequence). Deletions cut 1 base from V and 5 bases from J, with 15 bases between. CDR3 sequence (DNA): TGCAGTGCTAGAGGGACTACTAGCTCTGACGAGCAGTACTTC. It specifies CSARGTTSSDEQYF.

The sample holds many counts of this clonotype. The chain links TRBV3-1 to TRBJ1-2; 7 positions match TRBD1. V dropped 4 bases and J dropped 4; count of bases not matched to a gene: 9. CDR1 and CDR2 from the germline V gene are LGHDT and YNNKEL (reference sequence). The CDR3 spans 15 residues. DNA of the CDR3: TGTGCCAGCAGCCCAGCAGGACAGGCGCTCTATGGCTACACCTTC. Its translation is CASSPAGQALYGYTF.

This clonotype was detected many times. The gene calls are TRBV27 and TRBJ2-1; 15 positions agree with TRBD2. V lost 2 bases and J lost 8; bases outside the gene matches: 10. Germline CDR1 reads MNHEY; CDR2 reads SMNVEV (reference sequence). The CDR3 contains 18 residues. CDR3 sequence reads: CASSLGWTSGRAKDEQFF. CDR3 in DNA: TGTGCCAGCAGTTTAGGCTGGACTAGCGGGAGGGCCAAGGATGAGCAGTTCTTC.

The V and J genes are TRBV28 and TRBJ2-7; D is perhaps TRBD1 (5 bases). The CDR3 spans 16 residues. Germline lookup yields CDR1 MDHEN and CDR2 SYDVKM. V lost 1 base and J 3 bases, leaving 16 bases between the germline ends. CDR3 DNA: TGTGCCAGCAGTTTATTTGAAGGTCAGGGCCTCTACGAGCAGTACTTC. Translating gives CASSLFEGQGLYEQYF. The entire variable domain, with the rest obtained from reference TRBV28 and TRBJ2-7, is as follows: DVKVTQSSRYLVKRTGEKVFLECVQDMDHENMFWYRQDPGLGLRLIYFSYDVKMKEKGDIPEGYSVSREKKERFSLILESASTNQTSMYLCASSLFEGQGLYEQYFGPGTRLTVT.

About this clonotype itself: A much larger clone differs from this one at a single base, so this may be a read error. The chain joins TRBV3-1 to TRBJ2-2, with D unclear. Germline V CDR1 and CDR2: LGHDT, YNNKEL (reference sequence). CDR3 length equals 13 residues. CDR3 amino acids: CASNQEKTGELFF. CDR3 nucleotides: TGTGCCAGCAACCAAGAAAAAACCGGGGAGCTGTTTTTT.

This clonotype was seen ten or more times. J is TRBJ2-1 and V is TRBV12-3 or TRBV12-4; D is perhaps TRBD2 (6 bases). This CDR3 has 16 residues. V dropped 1 base and J dropped 3 bases, with 13 bases sitting between them. The CDR3 region has the DNA TGTGCCAGCAGTTTAGGGGGACTTCTACACTACAATGAGCAGTTCTTC. This translates into CASSLGGLLHYNEQFF.

This clonotype has a handful of counts. This chain joins TRBV5-4 and TRBJ1-1, with unresolved D. The ends were cut back, 1 base at V and 1 base at J, with 8 bases in the middle. The germline V gene has CDR1 SGHNT and CDR2 YYREEE (reference sequence). The CDR3 spans 14 residues. As DNA, the CDR3 is TGTGCCAGCAGCTTGCCATCTGCGAACACTGAAGCTTTCTTT. Amino acid sequence: CASSLPSANTEAFF.

The chain recombines TRBV9 with TRBJ1-6, with no clear D. The CDR3 has 13 amino acids. Trimming cost V 4 bases and J 11 bases, with 13 bases left between them. Germline-derived CDR1 and CDR2 are SGDLS and YYNGEE. In DNA, the CDR3 is TGTGCCAGCAGCCTCGAGGGCGGAACACCCCTCCACTTT. Translation: CASSLEGGTPLHF.

The rearrangement uses TRBV15 and TRBJ2-5; D unclear. The V end lost 6 bases, the J end lost 3 bases, and 11 bases lay between the germline ends. Per germline, CDR1 LNHNV and CDR2 YYDKDF (reference sequence). The CDR3 consists of 13 residues. CDR3 protein: CATSPAREETQYF. The CDR3 DNA reads as TGTGCCACCAGTCCCGCTCGGGAAGAGACCCAGTACTTC.

This clonotype was counted at least ten times. V usage is TRBV28 and J usage is TRBJ1-5; TRBD1 agrees at 8 bases. This CDR3 has 15 amino acids. Germline-derived CDR1 and CDR2 are MDHEN and SYDVKM. V gave up 3 bases and J gave up 3 bases; unmatched junction bases: 4. The CDR3 coding sequence is TGTGCCAGCAGTTTTCTACAGGGGGACAATCAGCCCCAGCATTTT. Protein product: CASSFLQGDNQPQHF.

V gene TRBV6-5 combines with J gene TRBJ1-5; perhaps TRBD1 as D (5 bases). In germline, CDR1 is MNHEY, CDR2 SVGAGI. V was pared by 0 bases and J by 6 bases, with 12 bases between. The CDR3 is 15 amino acids. The chain's CDR3 is CASSYSGEGTQPQHF. In DNA form, the CDR3 reads TGTGCCAGCAGTTACTCGGGGGAGGGAACTCAGCCCCAGCATTTT.

In its sample, this clonotype was seen many times. The V gene is TRBV30, the J gene TRBJ2-1; either TRBD1 or TRBD2 may fit D (6 bases each). From germline, CDR1 is GTSNPN and CDR2 SVGIG (reference sequence). There are 12 residues in the CDR3. The V and J ends lost 5 bases and 2 bases respectively, with 7 bases between them. CDR3 protein: CAWGGPYNEQFF. CDR3 DNA: TGTGCCTGGGGGGGGCCCTACAATGAGCAGTTCTTC.

CDR3 sequence (DNA): TGTGCCACCAGCAGAGATTTTCCCCCGGGAGAGACCCAGTACTTC. Translation gives CATSRDFPPGETQYF. The V call is TRBV15, the J call TRBJ2-5; the D is unclear. The length of the CDR3 is 15 residues. Germline lookup yields CDR1 LNHNV and CDR2 YYDKDF (reference sequence). Trimming left V 0 bases short and J 4 bases short, with 12 bases between.

This clonotype was observed many times. J is TRBJ1-1 and V is TRBV2; the D gene is possibly TRBD1 (6 bases). With 3 bases removed from V and 1 base from J, the gap between germline ends came to 9 bases. The germline CDR1 and CDR2 sequences are SNHLY and FYNNEI. This CDR3 is built from 14 residues. CDR3 nucleotide sequence: TGTGCCAGCAGTGAGAGGACAGCGAACACTGAAGCTTTCTTT. It yields the protein CASSERTANTEAFF.

The CDR3 nucleotides are TGTGCCACCAGCGTAACGGGACAGAAAGTTTTTACTGAAGCTTTCTTT. Encoded protein: CATSVTGQKVFTEAFF. This chain links TRBV15 with TRBJ1-1, with 7 bases fitting TRBD1. The germline V gene encodes CDR1 LNHNV and CDR2 YYDKDF (reference sequence). There are 16 residues in the CDR3. The V and J ends lost 5 bases and 5 bases, in that order; junction bases with no gene match: 14.

This clonotype occurred a few times. The gene calls are TRBV10-3 and TRBJ2-5, with TRBD1 matching over 8 bases. With V trimmed by 6 bases and J by 5 bases, 5 bases remained unmatched. Germline V CDR1 and CDR2: ENHRY, SYGVKD. There are 13 residues in the CDR3. CDR3 sequence: CAIRPRQGETQYF. The DNA of the CDR3 is TGTGCCATCAGACCGCGACAGGGGGAGACCCAGTACTTC.

This clonotype was detected many times. The chain joins TRBV12-3 or TRBV12-4 to TRBJ1-5; possible D gene TRBD1, 5 bases. CDR3 length equals 15 residues. V was clipped by 6 bases and J by 6 bases, with 18 bases between them. The CDR3 sequence is CASSPVRGAGQPQHF. The DNA for the CDR3 is TGTGCCAGCAGCCCAGTCAGAGGGGCAGGTCAGCCCCAGCATTTT.

This clonotype has ten or more counts. The gene calls are TRBV2 and TRBJ1-1, with D uncertain. V gave up 5 bases and J gave up 1 base, with 11 bases separating them. This CDR3 region has 14 residues. Germline CDR1 reads SNHLY; CDR2 reads FYNNEI. CDR3 in amino acids: CASSLRPGNTEAFF. The CDR3, as DNA: TGTGCCAGCAGTCTGCGTCCCGGGAACACTGAAGCTTTCTTT.

This clonotype was picked up many times. This sequence joins TRBV14 and TRBJ2-3; D remains unclear. Germline V gene sequence: CDR1 SGHDN, CDR2 FVKESK. The V end was cut by 4 bases, the J end by 1 base, with 9 bases between. The CDR3 loop spans 14 amino acids. The CDR3, as DNA: TGTGCCAGCAGCCCGACAACCGGCACAGATACGCAGTATTTT. Protein product: CASSPTTGTDTQYF.

The CDR3 nucleotides are TGTGCCAGCAGTGAAGCTGGGGGTTTATTAGGAGAGACCCAGTACTTC. This sequence encodes CASSEAGGLLGETQYF. The chain employs TRBV6-1 and TRBJ2-5; the D call may be TRBD1 or TRBD2 (5 bases each). This CDR3 comprises 16 residues. Germline CDR1 is MNHNS and CDR2 is SASEGT. Trimming pared 0 bases from V and 4 bases from J, leaving 15 bases between.

This clonotype was recorded at least ten times. The chain's CDR3 is CASSEGGGRLVDTQYF. CDR3 nucleotides: TGTGCCAGCAGTGAAGGCGGCGGGAGACTCGTAGATACGCAGTATTTT. The chain recombines TRBV2 with TRBJ2-3, with 7 bases that match TRBD2. The CDR3 has 16 residues. Germline trimming cut 1 base from V and 5 bases from J; bases unmatched to any gene: 9. The V gene's germline CDR1 is SNHLY and CDR2 FYNNEI.

This clonotype appeared many times. V is TRBV10-1 and J is TRBJ2-5; D gene unclear. Trimming removed 4 bases at V and 2 bases at J, with 5 bases between. The germline V gene encodes CDR1 WNHNN and CDR2 SYGVQD (reference sequence). CDR3 length: 12 residues. The CDR3: CASSGSQETQYF. CDR3 DNA: TGCGCCAGCAGTGGGTCACAAGAGACCCAGTACTTC.

The J gene is TRBJ2-1, the V gene TRBV7-3, with 8 positions matching TRBD2. Trimming cost V 5 bases and J 5 bases; bases outside gene matches: 8. The CDR3 loop spans 15 amino acids. In germline, CDR1 is SGHTA, CDR2 FQGTGA. CDR3 DNA sequence: TGTGCCAGCAGCCAGCTACCGGGACTAGACAATGAGCAGTTCTTC. Its translation: CASSQLPGLDNEQFF.

CDR3 sequence (DNA): TGTGCCAGCAGCTTAGTCCTAGCGGGAGCCTATGAGCAGTTCTTC. Amino acid sequence: CASSLVLAGAYEQFF. The chain is built from TRBV7-9 and TRBJ2-1, with 10 bases aligning to TRBD2. The V gene end was trimmed by 1 base and the J gene end by 8 bases; junction bases not matched to a gene: 5. The CDR3 runs to 15 residues. Germline V CDR1 and CDR2: SEHNR, FQNEAQ (reference sequence).